This T cell receptor (beta chain) appears in the sequencing data of a study of cytomegalovirus exposure and HLA in healthy donors. As to this clone: As yet, its antigen is unknown.

Germline loops: CDR1 SGDLS, CDR2 YYNGEE. The V end lost 4 bases, the J end lost 7 bases, and 14 bases lay between the germline ends. The CDR3 totals 13 residues. The PCR made use of 60 Vbeta and 13 Jbeta primers. Authors' analysis steps: Unique TCR beta chains numbered about 72 million in a later analysis, with roughly 11 million shared. Here immunoSEQ multiplex PCR was the method, and the copy in TCRdb shows in-frame clones only, minus some. The V and J calls and the clone size are those of that table, but D and trimming were determined from the DNA. The table shows some 150,000 clones, with 70% to 85% occurring only once. Study-wide points: When a later analysis compared HLA-associated TCR beta chains with equally common others, the HLA-associated chains turned out to be more clonally expanded and to have lower generation probabilities. With later analysis, a missense DCLRE1C variant became linked to TCR beta V- and J-gene trimming. Rarity characterized most TCR sequences, yet some public TCRs appeared in many donors.

This chain joins TRBV9 and TRBJ1-1; perhaps TRBD1 as D (5 bases). The sequencing input was PBMCs. This receptor was obtained from a man under 40 in good health and CMV-seropositive. The CDR3 nucleotides are TGTGCCAGCAGCCTCGGGCAGGGCGGTGAAGCTTTCTTT. This codes for CASSLGQGGEAFF.